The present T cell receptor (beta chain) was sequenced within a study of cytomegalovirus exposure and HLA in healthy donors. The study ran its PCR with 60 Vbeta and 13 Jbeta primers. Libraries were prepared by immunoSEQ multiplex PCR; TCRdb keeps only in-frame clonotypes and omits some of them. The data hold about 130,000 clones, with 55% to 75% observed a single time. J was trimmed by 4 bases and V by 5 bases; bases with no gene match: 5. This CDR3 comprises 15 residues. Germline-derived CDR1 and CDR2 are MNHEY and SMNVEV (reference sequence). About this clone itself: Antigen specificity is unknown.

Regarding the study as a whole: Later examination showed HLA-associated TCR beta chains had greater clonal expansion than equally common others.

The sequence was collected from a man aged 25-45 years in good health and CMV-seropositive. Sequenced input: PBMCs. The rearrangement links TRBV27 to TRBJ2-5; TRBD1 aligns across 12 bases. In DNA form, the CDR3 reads TGTGCCAGCAGTACGGGACAGGGGGCGAGAGAGACCCAGTACTTC. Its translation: CASSTGQGARETQYF.